Each of the 17 T cell receptor beta chains below was sequenced from the same sample in a study of shared clonotypes between healthy human individuals. Selected positively for CCR7 and CD45RO-negative, naive CD8 cells excluded terminally differentiated effector memory CD45RA+ cells. Generated by immunoSEQ multiplex PCR, the TCRdb table keeps only in-frame clones and is missing some. Of millions of clones detected, approximately 94% appear once; the ten largest clones hold 0.85% to 1.2%. Sequenced sample: naive CD8+ T cells sorted from blood. These receptors originate from a man younger than 35 in good health.

This clone was counted between two and nine times. The V and J genes are TRBV28 and TRBJ1-4; no clear D. The CDR3 runs 13 residues. Between the trimmed V and J ends, which lost 6 bases and 0 bases, there was a span of 5 bases. In germline, CDR1 is MDHEN, CDR2 SYDVKM. CDR3 loop: CASRVATNEKLFF. CDR3 nucleotides: TGTGCCAGCAGGGTTGCAACTAATGAAAAACTGTTTTTT. Looking up the rest from reference TRBV28 and TRBJ1-4 gives the full variable domain: DVKVTQSSRYLVKRTGEKVFLECVQDMDHENMFWYRQDPGLGLRLIYFSYDVKMKEKGDIPEGYSVSREKKERFSLILESASTNQTSMYLCASRVATNEKLFFGSGTQLSVL.

Notes on this clone: At the DNA level, this CDR3 is encoded by other sequences in the same sample as well. The chain has TRBV27 and TRBJ2-7; D gene uncertain. Between the trimmed V and J ends, which lost 0 bases and 2 bases, there was a span of 5 bases. Germline loops: CDR1 MNHEY, CDR2 SMNVEV (reference sequence). The CDR3 loop spans 13 amino acids. Here the CDR3 DNA reads TGTGCCAGCAGTTTATCAGGGCCCTACGAGCAGTACTTC. Translation: CASSLSGPYEQYF.

The rearrangement links TRBV5-6 to TRBJ2-1; the match to TRBD2 covers 9 bases. This CDR3 has 16 residues. J was trimmed by 8 bases and V by 0 bases; bases with no gene match: 9. CDR1 SGHDT and CDR2 YYEEEE come from the germline V gene. The CDR3 spells CASSLEGSGSPDEQFF. The CDR3 DNA reads TGTGCCAGCAGCTTGGAGGGTAGCGGGAGTCCCGATGAGCAGTTCTTC. Combining the CDR3 with reference TRBV5-6 and TRBJ2-1 gives the whole variable domain DAGVTQSPTHLIKTRGQQVTLRCSPKSGHDTVSWYQQALGQGPQFIFQYYEEEERQRGNFPDRFSGHQFPNYSSELNVNALLLGDSALYLCASSLEGSGSPDEQFFGPGTRLTVL.

This sequence joins TRBV27 and TRBJ2-1, with D unresolved. The CDR3 is 15 residues long. The V end lost 0 bases, the J end lost 0 bases, and 6 bases lay between the germline ends. Germline V gene data show CDR1 as MNHEY and CDR2 as SMNVEV (reference sequence). Here the CDR3 reads CASSLSTGSYNEQFF. Written as DNA, the CDR3 is TGTGCCAGCAGTTTATCGACGGGCTCCTACAATGAGCAGTTCTTC.

This clone occurred once. The chain carries TRBV7-9 and TRBJ2-2; the D is unclear. Germline V gene lookup returns CDR1 SEHNR and CDR2 FQNEAQ (reference sequence). This CDR3 is built from 15 residues. Trimming took off 5 bases at V and 1 base at J, with 11 bases between the two ends. In DNA form, the CDR3 reads TGTGCCAGCAGCCCCCAGCTTCTGAACACCGGGGAGCTGTTTTTT. It translates to CASSPQLLNTGELFF.

The rearrangement uses TRBV19 and TRBJ2-7; D assignment may be TRBD1 or TRBD2 (6 bases each). This CDR3 is built from 15 residues. Germline CDR1 reads LNHDA; CDR2 reads SQIVND (reference sequence). V lost 1 base and J lost 0, with 10 bases in between. CDR3 nucleotide sequence: TGTGCCAGTAGTATAGGAGGGGGGTTCTCCTACGAGCAGTACTTC. This sequence encodes CASSIGGGFSYEQYF.

This chain joins TRBV7-8 and TRBJ2-3; TRBD2 agrees at 10 bases. The CDR3 has 16 residues. Trimming took 5 bases from V and 2 from J; bases not matched to a gene: 7. Germline lookup yields CDR1 SGHVS and CDR2 FQNEAQ. The CDR3 loop reads CASSPLAGGITDTQYF. The DNA for the CDR3 is TGTGCCAGCAGCCCCTTAGCGGGGGGAATCACAGATACGCAGTATTTT.

The CDR3 nucleotides are TGTGCCAGCAGCACGGGCTCACCCTACGAGCAGTACTTC. Encoded protein: CASSTGSPYEQYF. The gene calls are TRBV6-5 and TRBJ2-5, with D unresolved. TRBJ2-7 matches the DNA end more closely, so the J call is doubtful. Germline values: CDR1 MNHEY, CDR2 SVGAGI. The CDR3 spans 13 residues.

This chain connects TRBV27 to TRBJ2-7, with D possibly being TRBD2 (6 bases). V was pared by 3 bases and J by 2 bases, with 14 bases between. This CDR3 has 15 residues. Germline V CDR1 and CDR2: MNHEY, SMNVEV (reference sequence). The CDR3 coding sequence is TGTGCCAGCAGTTTTTCGGGCCCGGGGGCCTACGAGCAGTACTTC. It translates to CASSFSGPGAYEQYF.

The V call is TRBV6-6, the J call TRBJ2-7, with TRBD1 identical over 7 bases. The CDR3 is made up of 16 amino acids. The junction had 12 bases not matched to a gene; V was cut back by 3 bases and J by 4 bases. The V gene's germline CDR1 is MNHNY and CDR2 SVGAGI (reference sequence). The DNA of the CDR3 is TGTGCCAGCAGTTATTTTGACAGGGAGCTCGAGTACGAGCAGTACTTC. It is translated as CASSYFDRELEYEQYF.

This sequence joins TRBV28 and TRBJ1-5, with 9 positions matching TRBD1. The V gene's germline CDR1 is MDHEN and CDR2 SYDVKM. The CDR3 runs 14 residues. V lost 6 bases to trimming and J lost 3 bases; unmatched junction nucleotides: 3. CDR3 DNA sequence: TGTGCCAGCAGCGACAGGGGGGCCAATCAGCCCCAGCATTTT. Its protein is CASSDRGANQPQHF.

This chain connects TRBV5-6 to TRBJ1-4, with TRBD1 as a possible D gene (5 bases). CDR3 size: 19 residues. V lost 1 base and J 5 bases, leaving 24 bases between the germline ends. The germline V gene encodes CDR1 SGHDT and CDR2 YYEEEE. The CDR3 bases are TGTGCCAGCAGCTTGTGGTTTTCGGGGCCCAAGGGGTCGAATGAAAAACTGTTTTTT. Amino acids: CASSLWFSGPKGSNEKLFF.

This clone was picked up one time. The chain carries TRBV5-1 and TRBJ2-7; D ambiguous. The CDR3 loop spans 13 amino acids. CDR1 SGHRS and CDR2 YFSETQ come from the germline V gene. Deletions cut 4 bases from V and 3 bases from J, with 11 bases between. The CDR3 loop reads CASSPASLYEQYF. The CDR3, as DNA: TGCGCCAGCAGCCCCGCCTCCCTCTACGAGCAGTACTTC.

J is TRBJ1-2 and V is TRBV19, with D unresolved. Germline V lookup: CDR1 LNHDA, CDR2 SQIVND (reference sequence). The CDR3 totals 14 residues. V lost 2 bases, J lost 3 bases, and 10 bases lay in between. The CDR3 DNA reads as TGTGCCAGTAGTATACCCGGGGTGGACTATGGCTACACCTTC. It translates to CASSIPGVDYGYTF.

Remarks on this clone: The sample has other DNA sequences that encode this CDR3 too. The chain joins TRBV11-2 to TRBJ2-7; D call uncertain. The CDR3 runs 13 residues. Germline lookup yields CDR1 SGHAT and CDR2 FQNNGV. Trimming left V 1 base short and J 1 base short, with 5 bases between. DNA of the CDR3: TGTGCCAGCAGCTTAGTTCGTTCCTACGAGCAGTACTTC. Amino acid sequence: CASSLVRSYEQYF.

The V gene is TRBV30, the J gene TRBJ2-7; D is undetermined. The CDR3 covers 13 residues. V was trimmed by 0 bases and J by 3 bases, leaving 9 bases between them. The V gene's germline CDR1 is GTSNPN and CDR2 SVGIG (reference sequence). The CDR3 nucleotides read TGTGCCTGGAGTGTTGGGCAGGACTACGAGCAGTACTTC. It yields the protein CAWSVGQDYEQYF.

This rearrangement joins TRBV7-9 to TRBJ2-1; TRBD2 matches 12 bases. Losses at the gene ends were 5 bases for V and 5 bases for J; bases not matched to a gene: 16. The CDR3 contains 19 residues. Per germline, CDR1 SEHNR and CDR2 FQNEAQ (reference sequence). CDR3 bases: TGTGCCAGCAGCACGACTAGCGGGGGCCCCGACAGGCCCAACAATGAGCAGTTCTTC. Protein: CASSTTSGGPDRPNNEQFF.